The 32 T cell receptor beta chains presented below share a single source sample, sequenced in a study of tumor-infiltrating lymphocytes in primary liver carcinoma. The researchers produced TCR beta cDNA from roughly 500 ng total RNA with a constant-region primer. The TCR beta library was amplified through three nested multiplex PCR rounds in a modified ARM-PCR procedure. The two initial PCR rounds, around 11 cycles each, used TRBV1-TRBV30 forward and C-beta reverse primers. Each CDR3 protein is one row after TCRdb ran MiXCR on the multiplex PCR reads. Of 100,000 to 150,000 distinct CDR3 sequences in the sample, roughly three fifths were seen once. Extraction of RNA together with DNA used about 18-31 mg of unsorted bulk tissue. The sample comprised liver tumor tissue from sampling region 3. Regarding subset: tumor region T3, left-lateral pole. The receptors shown here come from a woman aged 55-69 years with primary liver carcinoma and hepatitis B virus infection.

This clonotype is classed as medium-sized. This chain connects TRBV11-1 to TRBJ2-1; 10 bases are a match to TRBD2. Trimming removed 4 bases from V and 6 bases from J; junction bases left unmatched: 6. Germline CDR1 SGHAT, CDR2 FQDESV (reference sequence). The CDR3 is 15 residues long. CDR3 bases: TGTGCCAGCAGCTCCCCGGGACTAGCGTCCAATGAGCAGTTCTTC. Translating it yields CASSSPGLASNEQFF.

This clonotype was found many times. V gene TRBV6-6 combines with J gene TRBJ1-5; D is undetermined. CDR1 is MNHNY, CDR2 SVGAGI, per germline (reference sequence). The CDR3 has 16 amino acids. V lost 5 bases and J lost 3, with 17 bases in between. CDR3 residues: CASSDHRGRANQPQHF. The CDR3 DNA sequence: TGTGCCAGCAGTGATCACCGAGGGAGGGCCAATCAGCCCCAGCATTTT.

This chain joins TRBV28 and TRBJ1-5, with 8 bases matching TRBD1. Per the germline V gene, CDR1 is MDHEN and CDR2 is SYDVKM. The CDR3 extends over 16 amino acids. The ends lost 5 bases at V and 11 bases at J; junction bases unmatched: 17. CDR3 DNA: TGTGCCAGCAGTGCGCAACAGGGGGGGGTGGACGAGACCCAGCATTTT. It is translated as CASSAQQGGVDETQHF.

This clonotype was picked up a small number of times. The chain couples TRBV5-1 to TRBJ2-5; D assignment may be TRBD1 or TRBD2 (6 bases each). CDR1 is SGHRS and CDR2 is YFSETQ in the germline V gene. The CDR3 runs to 15 residues. V lost 4 bases, J lost 5 bases, and 18 bases lay in between. CDR3 DNA sequence: TGCGCCAGCAGCCCTAGCGCGACTGACAGGGAGACCCAGTACTTC. It codes for CASSPSATDRETQYF.

On this clonotype itself: With a much larger clone just one base away, this may be a read error. CDR3 in amino acids: CAISEATGSETRYF. The CDR3 DNA is TGTGCCATCAGTGAAGCTACAGGGTCAGAGACCCGGTACTTC. This chain joins TRBV10-3 and TRBJ2-5; maybe TRBD1 (6 bases). Germline CDR1 and CDR2: ENHRY and SYGVKD. This CDR3 contains 14 residues.

As regards this clonotype: The junction differs from germline at one of its ends, possibly a read error. This sequence joins TRBV6-1 and TRBJ1-1, with TRBD1 as a possible D gene (5 bases). Germline V gives CDR1 MNHNS, CDR2 SASEGT. The CDR3 contains 14 residues. This CDR3 is CASSMEGTNTKAFF. The CDR3 nucleotides read TGTGCCAGCAGTATGGAGGGGACGAACACTAAAGCTTTCTTT.

The gene calls are TRBV29-1 and TRBJ2-7; D might be TRBD2 (5 bases). There are 13 residues in the CDR3. Germline CDR1 reads SQVTM; CDR2 reads ANQGSEA. Trimming removed 2 bases from V and 9 bases from J, with 17 bases in between. The CDR3 here is CSVERPGGMWQYF. The CDR3 DNA reads as TGCAGCGTTGAACGTCCCGGAGGTATGTGGCAGTACTTC.

As for this clonotype: Since no conserved phenylalanine or tryptophan closes the CDR3, a read error is the likely cause. The CDR3 DNA is TGTGCCAGCAGTGCAAACCAGGGAAGGTATGGCTACACCTTA. Amino acid sequence: CASSANQGRYGYTL. The chain has TRBV28 and TRBJ1-2, with D perhaps matching TRBD1 (5 bases). This CDR3 contains 14 residues. Germline V gene data show CDR1 as MDHEN and CDR2 as SYDVKM. The V end lost 5 bases, the J end lost 5 bases, and 15 bases lay between the germline ends.

As concerns this clonotype: Since a much larger clone is just one base distant, this may be a read error. The V gene is TRBV14, the J gene TRBJ2-3; the D call may be TRBD1 or TRBD2 (5 bases each). Germline CDR1 and CDR2: SGHDN and FVKESK. The CDR3 contains 15 residues. CDR3 coding DNA: TGTGCCAGCAACCAAGAATGGGGGAGAACAGATACGCAGTATTTT. Translating it yields CASNQEWGRTDTQYF. Filled out from reference TRBV14 and TRBJ2-3, the complete variable domain reads EAGVTQFPSHSVIEKGQTVTLRCDPISGHDNLYWYRRVMGKEIKFLLHFVKESKQDESGMPNNRFLAERTGGTYSTLKVQPAELEDSGVYFCASNQEWGRTDTQYFGPGTRLTVL.

Concerning this clonotype: The junction does not match germline at one end; this may be a read error. This rearrangement joins TRBV12-3 or TRBV12-4 to TRBJ2-1; possibly TRBD2 for D (7 bases). The CDR3 contains 21 residues. The CDR3 nucleotides are TGTGCCAGCACCAAGAGAGGGGGGGTCAGGACTAGTCCGAGCTCCTACGATGAGCAGTTCTTC. This codes for CASTKRGGVRTSPSSYDEQFF.

In this sample, this clonotype turned up many times. In this CDR3 the conserved last residue, phenylalanine or tryptophan, is missing, so a read error is likely. V is TRBV11-2 and J is TRBJ1-5; 11 positions agree with TRBD1. The V gene end was trimmed by 3 bases and the J gene end by 10 bases; junction bases not matched to a gene: 5. This CDR3 is 14 amino acids long. Germline lookup yields CDR1 SGHAT and CDR2 FQNNGV. CDR3 DNA: TGTGCCAGCAGCTTGGGACAGGGGGGGGATCCCCAGCATCTT. It codes for CASSLGQGGDPQHL.

The sample holds many counts of this clonotype. The chain recombines TRBV7-9 with TRBJ1-1, with D unclear. Trimming took 3 bases from V and 10 from J, leaving 12 bases between them. The germline gives CDR1 SEHNR, CDR2 FQNEAQ (reference sequence). There are 12 residues in the CDR3. The CDR3 protein is CASSFGEMVAFF. In DNA, the CDR3 is TGTGCCAGCAGCTTCGGGGAAATGGTAGCTTTCTTT.

As regards this clonotype: Its ends do not fully match the called genes, so a read error is possible. The chain combines TRBV11-2 with TRBJ2-3; D unresolved. Germline CDR1 SGHAT, CDR2 FQNNGV. The CDR3 length is 14 residues. The DNA for the CDR3 is TGCGCCAGCAGCTTGCTCCCGAGCACAGATACGCACTATTTT. Protein product: CASSLLPSTDTHYF.

Comments on this clonotype: Being one base from a much bigger clone, this may be a read error. This chain links TRBV5-4 with TRBJ2-1, with 9 bases matching TRBD2. Germline loops: CDR1 SGHNT, CDR2 YYREEE (reference sequence). The CDR3 loop spans 15 amino acids. CDR3: CVSSPGLARGNEQFF. The CDR3 bases are TGTGTCAGCAGCCCGGGACTAGCCCGGGGCAATGAGCAGTTCTTC.

This clonotype has at least ten counts. V gene TRBV28 combines with J gene TRBJ1-6; weak D call: TRBD1 (6 bases). This CDR3 contains 15 residues. Germline CDR1 is MDHEN and CDR2 is SYDVKM. Trimming pared 3 bases from V and 9 bases from J, leaving 15 bases between. The CDR3, as DNA: TGTGCCAGCAGTTTCCCCCCCGGCAGGGGTTCACCCCTCCACTTT. This sequence encodes CASSFPPGRGSPLHF.

This clonotype was observed many times. The chain links TRBV6-6 to TRBJ2-1; either TRBD1 or TRBD2 may fit D (7 bases each). CDR1 is MNHNY and CDR2 is SVGAGI in the germline V gene (reference sequence). This CDR3 region has 17 residues. The V and J ends lost 6 bases and 0 bases respectively, with 18 bases between them. The CDR3 loop is CASSPAGRDSSYNEQFF. In DNA form, the CDR3 reads TGTGCCAGCAGCCCAGCTGGGAGGGACAGCTCCTACAATGAGCAGTTCTTC.

This clonotype was seen repeatedly, ten times or more. V is TRBV6-1 and J is TRBJ1-2; D might be TRBD1 (5 bases). Germline CDR1 and CDR2: MNHNS and SASEGT. Trimming took 2 bases from V and 6 from J, leaving 22 bases between them. The CDR3 loop spans 17 amino acids. The CDR3 loop is CASSEIGIGRGVNGYTF. CDR3 coding DNA: TGTGCCAGCAGTGAAATCGGGATCGGGAGGGGAGTCAATGGCTACACCTTC.

Notes on this clonotype: Its ends do not fully match the called genes, so a read error is possible. CDR3 amino acids: CSVEEGGTKAFF. Here the CDR3 DNA reads TGTAGCGTTGAAGAGGGGGGGACTAAAGCTTTCTTT. V and J are TRBV29-1 and TRBJ1-1; a possible D gene is TRBD1 (6 bases). Per the germline V gene, CDR1 is SQVTM and CDR2 is ANQGSEA. This CDR3 is 12 amino acids long. The whole variable domain, filled in from reference TRBV29-1 and TRBJ1-1, reads SAVISQKPSRDICQRGTSLTIQCQVDSQVTMMFWYRQQPGQSLTLIATANQGSEATYESGFVIDKFPISRPNLTFSTLTVSNMSPEDSSIYLCSVEEGGTKAFFGQGTRLTVV.

As concerns this clonotype: One end of the junction does not line up with germline, which may come from a read error. The CDR3 DNA is TGTGCCAGCTGCTTACGACTGGGGCAGAGATTCTACAATGAGCAGTTCTTC. Protein product: CASCLRLGQRFYNEQFF. The V gene is TRBV11-2, the J gene TRBJ2-1, with D possibly TRBD1 on 5 matching bases. Germline V gene lookup returns CDR1 SGHAT and CDR2 FQNNGV. The CDR3 sequence is 17 residues long.

On this clonotype itself: No conserved phenylalanine or tryptophan ends this CDR3, so it is likely a read error. The V and J genes are TRBV5-4 and TRBJ1-5; 7 bases are a match to TRBD1. CDR3 length equals 19 residues. J gave up 0 bases and V 1 base, and 13 bases lay outside the gene matches. The germline CDR1 and CDR2 sequences are SGHNT and YYREEE (reference sequence). For the CDR3, the DNA is TGTGCCAGCAGCTTGCCCGACAGGGAGCCCCCCTTTAGCAATCAGCCCCAGCATCTT. This gives the protein CASSLPDREPPFSNQPQHL.

Notes on this clonotype: At one end, the junction sequence differs from germline, possibly due to a read error. The V and J genes are TRBV29-1 and TRBJ2-3, with 7 nucleotides matching TRBD2. CDR3 size: 14 residues. CDR1 is SQVTM, CDR2 ANQGSEA, per germline. CDR3 in amino acids: CSVVGGRVADTQYF. DNA for the CDR3: TGCAGTGTTGTTGGTGGGAGGGTTGCAGATACGCAGTATTTT.

The V gene is TRBV5-1, the J gene TRBJ2-4; D gene uncertain. Germline CDR1 SGHRS, CDR2 YFSETQ. Trimming took off 1 base at V and 5 bases at J, with 10 bases between the two ends. This CDR3 has 14 amino acids. CDR3 sequence: CASSLIGNQNIQYF. In DNA form, the CDR3 reads TGCGCCAGCAGCTTGATTGGTAACCAAAACATTCAGTACTTC.

To note about this clonotype: At one end, the junction sequence differs from germline, possibly due to a read error. V and J are TRBV29-1 and TRBJ1-6; a possible D gene is TRBD1 (5 bases). The CDR3 spans 18 residues. Germline V gives CDR1 SQVTM, CDR2 ANQGSEA. CDR3 sequence reads: CSVEAASGWEGGNSPFHF. CDR3 coding DNA: TGCAGCGTTGAAGCAGCCTCAGGGTGGGAAGGAGGTAATTCACCCTTCCACTTT.

Comments on this clonotype: A read error may produce the germline difference seen at one junction end. The chain uses TRBV12-3 or TRBV12-4 and TRBJ1-1, with 7 bases aligning to TRBD1. This CDR3 region has 14 residues. The CDR3 DNA sequence: TGTGCCAGCGGCCCGCAGGGGGGGCTCACTCAAGCTTTCTTT. Residues: CASGPQGGLTQAFF.

A note on this clonotype: Here the CDR3 omits its conserved ending phenylalanine or tryptophan, so a read error is the likely source. The V call is TRBV6-2 or TRBV6-3, the J call TRBJ2-1; tentative D call: TRBD2 (6 bases). Trimming left V 6 bases short and J 6 bases short, with 18 bases between. The CDR3 is 15 residues long. In germline, CDR1 is MNHEY, CDR2 SVGEGT. CDR3 DNA: TGTGCCAGCAGCCAACGGGGGTTTCTAAGCAATGAGCAGTTCCTC. Amino acid sequence: CASSQRGFLSNEQFL.

This sequence joins TRBV11-2 and TRBJ2-7; D is perhaps TRBD1 or TRBD2 (5 bases each). Trimming took 6 bases from V and 0 from J, leaving 12 bases between them. The CDR3 loop spans 14 amino acids. Germline CDR1 reads SGHAT; CDR2 reads FQNNGV. In DNA form, the CDR3 reads TGTGCCAGCAGTTGGGGCGGGCCCTCCTACGAGCAGTACTTC. This codes for CASSWGGPSYEQYF.

V is TRBV11-2 and J is TRBJ2-1, with TRBD2 as a possible D gene (6 bases). V lost 1 base, J lost 9 bases, and 16 bases lay in between. The germline V gene has CDR1 SGHAT and CDR2 FQNNGV. This CDR3 region has 15 residues. This CDR3 reads CASSLGLGLLVEQFF. CDR3 nucleotides: TGTGCCAGCAGCTTAGGACTAGGACTGTTGGTTGAGCAGTTCTTC.

This clonotype has more than one count but fewer than ten. The chain couples TRBV7-9 to TRBJ1-2; D is perhaps TRBD1 (6 bases). Trimming pared 4 bases from V and 3 bases from J, leaving 21 bases between. The CDR3 consists of 17 residues. CDR1 and CDR2 from the germline V gene are SEHNR and FQNEAQ (reference sequence). The CDR3 DNA reads as TGTGCCAGCAGCTCCCCCCCCAACAGGGAATTCCACTATGGCTACACCTTC. It is translated as CASSSPPNREFHYGYTF.

By frequency in the sample, this clonotype is medium-sized (0.01 to 0.1%). CDR3 residues: CSSYTDTQYF. DNA of the CDR3: TGCAGCTCCTACACAGATACGCAGTATTTT. V gene TRBV29-1 combines with J gene TRBJ2-3; no clear D gene. CDR1 is SQVTM, CDR2 ANQGSEA, per germline. Trimming stripped 8 bases from V and 2 bases from J, with 5 bases between. The CDR3 has 10 amino acids.

This rearrangement joins TRBV11-2 to TRBJ2-2; D ambiguous. Trimming took off 1 base at V and 8 bases at J, with 11 bases between the two ends. CDR1 SGHAT and CDR2 FQNNGV come from the germline V gene. This CDR3 contains 14 residues. The CDR3 protein is CASSLGSKTGELFF. CDR3 sequence (DNA): TGTGCCAGCAGCTTAGGGTCGAAAACTGGGGAGCTGTTTTTT.

A note on this clonotype: A much larger clone differs by one base, so this may be a read error. The chain is built from TRBV28 and TRBJ2-4; 8 nucleotides line up with TRBD2. Per germline, CDR1 MDHEN and CDR2 SYDVKM. Germline trimming cut 7 bases from V and 3 bases from J; bases unmatched to any gene: 14. The CDR3 has 17 amino acids. CDR3 sequence reads: CASTSPGLAINKNIQYF. The CDR3, as DNA: TGTGCCAGCACTTCTCCAGGACTAGCCATCAACAAAAACATTCAGTACTTC.

On this clonotype: Here the CDR3 omits its conserved ending phenylalanine or tryptophan, so a read error is the likely source. The DNA is left out, because the CDR3 cannot be placed on it with certainty; the CDR3 is given as TCRdb lists it. The chain links TRBV11-2 to TRBJ1-6. Germline-derived CDR1 and CDR2 are SGHAT and FQNNGV. Inclusive of both ends, the CDR3 amounts to 16 amino acids. The CDR3 is CASSLDPRLPNSPLHL.